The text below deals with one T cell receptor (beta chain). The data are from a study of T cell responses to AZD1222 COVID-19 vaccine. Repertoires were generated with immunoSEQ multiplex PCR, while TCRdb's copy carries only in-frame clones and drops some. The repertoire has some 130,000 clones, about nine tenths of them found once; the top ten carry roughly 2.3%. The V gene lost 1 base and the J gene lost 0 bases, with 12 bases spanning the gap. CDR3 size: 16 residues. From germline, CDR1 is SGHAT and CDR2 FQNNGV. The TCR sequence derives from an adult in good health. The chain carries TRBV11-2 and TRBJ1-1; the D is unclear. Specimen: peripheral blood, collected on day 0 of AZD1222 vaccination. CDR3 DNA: TGTGCCAGCAGCTTAGTTGGGGTGGGAGTGAACACTGAAGCTTTCTTT. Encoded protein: CASSLVGVGVNTEAFF.